The clone carrying this T cell receptor beta chain was seen just once. This specimen comes from a study of control samples from healthy donors and cancer patients. Assay used: immunoSEQ multiplex PCR; TCRdb lists only in-frame clones, some missing. The data show about 230,000 clones, roughly 87% seen once. This receptor was identified in a woman aged 55-69 years with lung cancer. The specimen was PBMCs.

CDR3 sequence reads: CASSLRGMGTEAFF. Here the CDR3 DNA reads TGCGCCAGCAGCTTGCGGGGTATGGGCACTGAAGCTTTCTTT. The chain is built from TRBV5-1 and TRBJ1-1; D is undetermined. The V gene's germline CDR1 is SGHRS and CDR2 YFSETQ. The V and J ends lost 1 base and 4 bases respectively, with 11 bases between them. The CDR3 runs 14 residues. The variable domain in full, completed from reference TRBV5-1 and TRBJ1-1, reads KAGVTQTPRYLIKTRGQQVTLSCSPISGHRSVSWYQQTPGQGLQFLFEYFSETQRNKGNFPGRFSGRQFSNSRSEMNVSTLELGDSALYLCASSLRGMGTEAFFGQGTRLTVV.